Below, 18 T cell receptor beta chains from the same sample are listed, as sequenced in a study of blood T cell repertoires in COVID-19. Clones were sequenced by immunoSEQ multiplex PCR, and TCRdb holds only the in-frame ones, with some missing. This table has 450,000 or so clones, around nine tenths appearing once. The sample taken for sequencing was peripheral blood. The receptors here all came from a man in his late teens or twenties with COVID-19, enrolled during active disease.

CDR3 in amino acids: CASIDQPQHF. The CDR3 DNA sequence: TGTGCCAGCATAGATCAGCCCCAGCATTTT. The chain employs TRBV21-1 and TRBJ1-5. TRBV21-1 is a documented pseudogene. This CDR3 is 10 amino acids long.

This clone was counted a single time. V is TRBV5-5 and J is TRBJ2-3; D is possibly TRBD2 (6 bases). The CDR3 consists of 15 residues. Germline loops: CDR1 SGHKS, CDR2 YYEKEE (reference sequence). Between the trimmed V and J ends, which lost 0 bases and 2 bases, there was a span of 10 bases. CDR3 bases: TGTGCCAGCAGCTTGGGCGGGGTAGCCACAGATACGCAGTATTTT. This gives the protein CASSLGGVATDTQYF.

The chain links TRBV5-6 to TRBJ2-3; 8 bases line up with TRBD2. Germline V gene data show CDR1 as SGHDT and CDR2 as YYEEEE. The CDR3 is 14 residues long. V shed 4 bases, J shed 3 bases, and the junction held 4 bases outside the gene matches. In DNA, the CDR3 is TGTGCCAGCAGCGGACTAGCATTTACAGATACGCAGTATTTT. It codes for CASSGLAFTDTQYF.

The chain is built from TRBV3-1 (or the pseudogene TRBV3-2) and TRBJ2-1; tentative D call: TRBD2 (6 bases). This CDR3 has 16 residues. Per the germline V gene, CDR1 is LGHDT and CDR2 is YNNKEL (reference sequence). V lost 5 bases and J lost 6, with 20 bases in between. The CDR3 DNA follows: TGTGCCAGCAGCAATCCCCCCCGGCGGGGCCTCAATGAGCAGTTCTTC. Translated, it gives CASSNPPRRGLNEQFF.

Regarding this clone: The sample carries other DNA sequences with the same CDR3. The rearrangement joins TRBV9 to TRBJ2-7; D perhaps matches TRBD2 (5 bases). The CDR3 runs to 15 residues. Germline V lookup: CDR1 SGDLS, CDR2 YYNGEE. Trimming shortened V by 4 bases and J by 0 bases, and 14 bases separated the two germline ends. DNA of the CDR3: TGTGCCAGCAGCCCCCGCGAGGGAGCCTCCTACGAGCAGTACTTC. Translating gives CASSPREGASYEQYF.

The chain links TRBV18 to TRBJ2-2, with D uncertain. Germline V gives CDR1 KGHSH, CDR2 LQKENI. Trimming took 3 bases from V and 3 from J, leaving 8 bases between them. This CDR3 region has 14 residues. CDR3 sequence (DNA): TGTGCCAGCTCACCCGGAGTTGACACCGGGGAGCTGTTTTTT. This codes for CASSPGVDTGELFF.

The rearrangement joins TRBV5-1 to TRBJ2-2, with TRBD2 matching over 7 bases. Germline V gene sequence: CDR1 SGHRS, CDR2 YFSETQ. J lost 7 bases, V lost 7 bases, and 10 bases had no gene match. The CDR3 contains 14 residues. Here the CDR3 DNA reads TGCGCCAGCCATCCGGGGGGAGCGTTCGGGGAGCTGTTTTTT. Amino acid sequence: CASHPGGAFGELFF.

For the CDR3, the DNA is TGTGCCAGCAGACGCGGGACAGGGTTCGGTCGCGATAATTCACCCCTCCACTTT. This gives the protein CASRRGTGFGRDNSPLHF. V is TRBV2 and J is TRBJ1-6; TRBD1 matches at 9 bases. The CDR3 extends over 18 amino acids. The V segment lost 6 bases and the J segment 5 bases; nucleotides outside the gene matches: 14. CDR1 is SNHLY and CDR2 is FYNNEI in the germline V gene. Full variable domain (rest looked up from reference TRBV2 and TRBJ1-6): EPEVTQTPSHQVTQMGQEVILRCVPISNHLYFYWYRQILGQKVEFLVSFYNNEISEKSEIFDDQFSVERPDGSNFTLKIRSTKLEDSAMYFCASRRGTGFGRDNSPLHFGNGTRLTVT.

CDR3 nucleotide sequence: TGCAGCGTTGATGGTGACGGGACAGGGGGCTACGAGCAGTACTTC. It specifies CSVDGDGTGGYEQYF. This chain joins TRBV29-1 and TRBJ2-7, with 11 positions matching TRBD1. With 3 bases clipped from V and 3 bases from J, the junction kept 7 bases outside the gene matches. In germline, CDR1 is SQVTM, CDR2 ANQGSEA. This CDR3 has 15 amino acids.

This chain uses TRBV15 with TRBJ2-7, with 7 nucleotides matching TRBD1. Germline values: CDR1 LNHNV, CDR2 YYDKDF (reference sequence). V lost 1 base, J lost 0 bases, and 12 bases stayed unmatched. The CDR3 extends over 18 amino acids. CDR3: CATSRVLSGTVLSYEQYF. For the CDR3, the DNA is TGTGCCACCAGCAGAGTTTTGTCCGGGACAGTACTCTCCTACGAGCAGTACTTC.

The chain employs TRBV7-9 and TRBJ2-2; D unclear. The V and J ends lost 4 bases and 7 bases respectively, with 4 bases between them. CDR3 length: 11 residues. Germline V lookup: CDR1 SEHNR, CDR2 FQNEAQ (reference sequence). CDR3 sequence (DNA): TGTGCCAGCAGCTCGGGCGGGGAGCTGTTTTTT. It translates to CASSSGGELFF.

The chain carries TRBV5-1 and TRBJ2-7, with a possible D match to TRBD2 (5 bases). The CDR3 is made up of 15 amino acids. The germline V gene has CDR1 SGHRS and CDR2 YFSETQ. V lost 6 bases to trimming and J lost 1 base, with 17 bases between them. The CDR3 DNA reads as TGCGCCAGCAAGCATGAAGGTGGGAGATCCTACGAGCAGTACTTC. Translating gives CASKHEGGRSYEQYF.

The CDR3 spells CASSLASGGDTQYF. The CDR3 coding sequence is TGTGCCAGCAGCTTAGCTTCAGGGGGAGATACGCAGTATTTT. This chain links TRBV11-1 with TRBJ2-3; 7 nucleotides align to TRBD1. This CDR3 is 14 amino acids long. Unmatched junction bases numbered 2, after V lost 0 bases and J lost 5 bases. The germline V gene has CDR1 SGHAT and CDR2 FQDESV (reference sequence).

This clone occurred once. This chain uses TRBV7-8 with TRBJ1-2; tentatively, D is TRBD1 (5 bases). CDR1 is SGHVS, CDR2 FQNEAQ, per germline. V was shortened by 4 bases and J by 4 bases, with 16 bases between the two germline ends. The CDR3 extends over 15 amino acids. Here the CDR3 reads CASSSAGVALYGYTF. CDR3 nucleotides: TGTGCCAGCAGCTCGGCGGGGGTGGCCCTCTATGGCTACACCTTC.

V and J are TRBV19 and TRBJ1-1; 7 positions match TRBD1. CDR1 and CDR2 (germline): LNHDA, SQIVND (reference sequence). Trimming removed 4 bases from V and 5 bases from J; junction bases left unmatched: 13. This CDR3 is built from 16 residues. The CDR3 DNA reads TGTGCCAGTAGTACCCGACAGGGTAGGAGGCATACTGAAGCTTTCTTT. It encodes CASSTRQGRRHTEAFF.

Of note for this clone: This sample also contains other DNA sequences that code for the same CDR3. V and J are TRBV6-5 and TRBJ1-6, with D tentatively TRBD1 (6 bases). CDR1 and CDR2 from the germline V gene are MNHEY and SVGAGI. This CDR3 region has 13 residues. Trimming cost V 2 bases and J 10 bases, with 9 bases left between them. The CDR3 region has the DNA TGTGCCAGCAGTTACAGGGGGGGCTCACCCCTCCACTTT. It codes for CASSYRGGSPLHF.

The chain combines TRBV5-1 with TRBJ2-1, with 8 bases fitting TRBD2. Per the germline V gene, CDR1 is SGHRS and CDR2 is YFSETQ. The J segment lost 4 bases and the V segment lost 5 bases, leaving 8 bases of the junction unmatched. CDR3 length: 15 amino acids. The CDR3 reads CASSLVVAGYNEQFF. The CDR3 nucleotides read TGCGCCAGCAGTCTGGTGGTAGCGGGGTACAATGAGCAGTTCTTC.

Only one count was recorded for this clone. The chain recombines TRBV6-5 with TRBJ1-6; TRBD1 might be the D (5 bases). The CDR3 spans 13 residues. The ends were cut back, 6 bases at V and 2 bases at J, with 5 bases in the middle. In germline, CDR1 is MNHEY, CDR2 SVGAGI. The DNA of the CDR3 is TGTGCCAGCAGGACAGCCTATAATTCACCCCTCCACTTT. Translating it yields CASRTAYNSPLHF.